Here is one TCR beta chain with its context. What it recognizes is unknown. Trimming took off 3 bases at V and 6 bases at J, with 6 bases between the two ends. Germline values: CDR1 KGHDR, CDR2 SFDVKD. The CDR3 has 12 amino acids. This entry is derived from a study of CD8+CD57+ T cells in acquired aplastic anemia. The wider study: When averaged, DNA from sorted CD4+ and CD8+ cells came to around 3.4 ug.

Patients who underwent sequencing had shown CD8+CD57+ cell expansion by flow cytometry. Each of the patients presented with severe acquired aplastic anemia. Regarding the study as a whole: Statistical testing detected no significant gap in CD8+ Simpson's diversity between patients and controls. Researchers report that twenty-nine CD8+ CDR3 sequences appeared in both patients and controls.

Investigators profiled TCR beta VDJ and CDR3 from genomic DNA template. TCRdb analysed the reads with MiXCR anew, one entry per CDR3 protein. The repertoire includes some 140,000 distinct CDR3 sequences, 52% of them detected once, and roughly 12% sits in the top ten. The V call is TRBV24-1, the J call TRBJ2-3; D uncertain. The receptor was derived from a human donor with aplastic anemia. Sequences were obtained from sorted CD4+, CD8+, or CD8+CD57+ T cells (not recorded which) from PBMCs. The CDR3 protein is CATSDQPDTQYF. CDR3 sequence (DNA): TGTGCCACCAGTGATCAACCGGATACGCAGTATTTT.